These 27 T cell receptor beta chains share one sample of origin, sequenced in a study of blood T cells in healthy people across ages. With a J-beta primer mix and a sample-barcoded 5' primer, a second PCR ran about 7 to 12 cycles. In TCRdb, the 5' RACE reads were re-called with MiXCR into one record per CDR3 protein. The sample holds approximately 810,000 distinct CDR3 sequences, about 34% seen once. The sequencing input was blood. Source of these receptors: a man aged 18 to 35 in good health.

Of note for this clonotype: A junction end diverges from the germline sequence, so it may reflect a read error. The J gene is TRBJ2-3, the V gene TRBV12-3 or TRBV12-4; D might be TRBD2 (6 bases). The CDR3 is 16 amino acids. CDR3 sequence: CASSSPRGITTDAQYF. The CDR3 region has the DNA TGTGCCAGCAGTTCCCCGCGCGGGATTACCACAGATGCGCAGTATTTT.

The chain is built from TRBV14 and TRBJ1-1, with a possible D match to TRBD1 (5 bases). Germline V lookup: CDR1 SGHDN, CDR2 FVKESK. CDR3 length equals 14 residues. V shed 3 bases and J shed 8 bases, with 16 bases lying between them. CDR3 nucleotides: TGTGCCAGCAGCCAGGCCGGGACGGTAAAAGAAGCTTTCTTT. Translation gives CASSQAGTVKEAFF.

The rearrangement joins TRBV5-1 to TRBJ2-3; 15 bases agree with TRBD2. CDR1 and CDR2 from the germline V gene are SGHRS and YFSETQ. CDR3 length: 19 amino acids. Losses at the gene ends were 4 bases for V and 1 base for J; bases not matched to a gene: 10. The CDR3 is CASSGTSGLAGGRTDTQYF. The CDR3 DNA follows: TGCGCCAGCAGCGGGACATCGGGACTAGCGGGGGGCCGCACAGATACGCAGTATTTT.

Points on this clonotype: Just one base apart from a much larger clone, this may be a read error. This chain connects TRBV7-9 to TRBJ2-1; no reliable D call. Germline V gene lookup returns CDR1 SEHNR and CDR2 FQNEAQ (reference sequence). V was shortened by 3 bases and J by 8 bases, with 11 bases between the two germline ends. The CDR3 length is 13 residues. CDR3 DNA: TGTGCCAGCAGCTTCCCGTTTATGGATGAGCAGTTCTTC. Its protein is CASSFPFMDEQFF.

V gene TRBV4-1 combines with J gene TRBJ2-1, with a possible D match to TRBD1 (6 bases). CDR3 size: 16 residues. Germline V gives CDR1 MGHRA, CDR2 YSYEKL. Trimming took 0 bases from V and 12 from J, leaving 21 bases between them. CDR3 protein: CASSQDRSRGTSGQFF. For the CDR3, the DNA is TGCGCCAGCAGCCAAGACCGGAGCAGGGGTACCAGCGGGCAGTTCTTC.

V gene TRBV7-2 combines with J gene TRBJ2-1; D might be TRBD1 (7 bases). Germline V CDR1 and CDR2: SGHTA, FQGNSA. The CDR3 consists of 16 residues. Deletions cut 6 bases from V and 3 bases from J, with 18 bases between. The CDR3 reads CASSYGSGGGYNEQFF. For the CDR3, the DNA is TGTGCCAGCAGTTACGGGTCAGGGGGAGGCTACAATGAGCAGTTCTTC. The full variable domain, completed using reference TRBV7-2 and TRBJ2-1, is GAGVSQSPSNKVTEKGKDVELRCDPISGHTALYWYRQSLGQGLEFLIYFQGNSAPDKSGLPSDRFSAERTGGSVSTLTIQRTQQEDSAVYLCASSYGSGGGYNEQFFGPGTRLTVL.

This clonotype occurred a few times. J is TRBJ2-7 and V is TRBV12-3 or TRBV12-4, with D perhaps TRBD1 or TRBD2 (5 bases each). The end of the DNA aligns better with TRBJ2-4, so the J call may be wrong. The CDR3 is 14 residues long. CDR3 coding DNA: TGTGCCAGCAGTTTGGGGGACGTGAAAAACATTCAGTACTTC. It codes for CASSLGDVKNIQYF.

This clonotype showed up just a few times. The chain employs TRBV6-5 and TRBJ1-2; D ambiguous. The CDR3 runs to 14 residues. V gave up 6 bases and J gave up 6 bases, with 17 bases separating them. CDR1 is MNHEY, CDR2 SVGAGI, per germline. This chain's CDR3 is CASSWTEDPNGYTF. The CDR3 DNA follows: TGTGCCAGCAGCTGGACGGAGGACCCGAATGGCTACACCTTC.

The CDR3 sequence is CASSVDRDGIGYTF. In nucleotides, the CDR3 is TGTGCCAGCAGCGTGGACAGGGATGGAATAGGCTACACCTTC. This rearrangement joins TRBV7-3 to TRBJ1-2, with TRBD1 identical over 8 bases. The CDR3 has 14 amino acids. V lost 5 bases, J lost 8 bases, and 10 bases stayed unmatched. Germline V gives CDR1 SGHTA, CDR2 FQGTGA. The full variable domain, completed using reference TRBV7-3 and TRBJ1-2, is GAGVSQTPSNKVTEKGKYVELRCDPISGHTALYWYRQSLGQGPEFLIYFQGTGAADDSGLPNDRFFAVRPEGSVSTLKIQRTERGDSAVYLCASSVDRDGIGYTFGSGTRLTVV.

The chain carries TRBV6-1 and TRBJ2-1, with 10 positions matching TRBD2. The CDR3 contains 15 residues. CDR1 is MNHNS and CDR2 is SASEGT in the germline V gene. Germline trimming cut 3 bases from V and 6 bases from J; bases unmatched to any gene: 5. CDR3 sequence: CASSEWTSGGNEQFF. For the CDR3, the DNA is TGTGCCAGCAGTGAGTGGACTAGCGGCGGCAATGAGCAGTTCTTC.

The J gene is TRBJ2-5, the V gene TRBV29-1; 10 bases align to TRBD2. The CDR3 is made up of 12 amino acids. From germline, CDR1 is SQVTM and CDR2 ANQGSEA. With 7 bases clipped from V and 4 bases from J, the junction kept 3 bases outside the gene matches. DNA for the CDR3: TGCAGCGCAAGACTAGCGGGAGAGACCCAGTACTTC. Protein product: CSARLAGETQYF. Drawing the rest from reference TRBV29-1 and TRBJ2-5, the complete variable domain is SAVISQKPSRDICQRGTSLTIQCQVDSQVTMMFWYRQQPGQSLTLIATANQGSEATYESGFVIDKFPISRPNLTFSTLTVSNMSPEDSSIYLCSARLAGETQYFGPGTRLLVL.

This clonotype appeared a few times. V and J are TRBV12-3 or TRBV12-4 and TRBJ1-1; D perhaps matches TRBD1 (5 bases). The V end was cut by 3 bases, the J end by 6 bases, with 17 bases between. This CDR3 region has 15 residues. Here the CDR3 reads CASSFDGGAHAEAFF. As DNA, the CDR3 is TGTGCCAGCAGTTTTGATGGAGGGGCCCACGCTGAAGCTTTCTTT.

This clonotype appeared a single time. The J gene is TRBJ2-1, the V gene TRBV19, with D maybe TRBD1 (6 bases). The J call may be faulty, since TRBJ2-7 better matches the DNA end. The CDR3 runs to 15 residues. CDR1 LNHDA and CDR2 SQIVND come from the germline V gene (reference sequence). Written as DNA, the CDR3 is TGTGCCAGTACCCGAAGGGGGAGCTCCTACAATGAGCAGTACTTC. It yields the protein CASTRRGSSYNEQYF.

This clonotype occurred a few times. The V and J genes are TRBV20-1 and TRBJ2-1; 7 bases are a match to TRBD2. Losses at the gene ends were 4 bases for V and 9 bases for J; bases not matched to a gene: 9. The CDR3 extends over 13 amino acids. Germline V gives CDR1 DFQATT, CDR2 SNEGSKA (reference sequence). Here the CDR3 DNA reads TGCAGTGCTACGCACGGTTGGGGGGGTGAGCAGTTCTTC. Its protein is CSATHGWGGEQFF.

The rearrangement uses TRBV4-3 and TRBJ2-1; TRBD2 agrees at 12 bases. The germline gives CDR1 LGHNA, CDR2 YSLEER. Losses at the gene ends were 0 bases for V and 4 bases for J; bases not matched to a gene: 4. The CDR3 has 17 residues. The CDR3 DNA is TGCGCCAGCAGCCAAGATAGAGGACTAGCGGGATACAATGAGCAGTTCTTC. Encoded protein: CASSQDRGLAGYNEQFF.

The J gene is TRBJ1-5, the V gene TRBV28; 9 bases are shared with TRBD1. This CDR3 is 15 amino acids long. J was trimmed by 6 bases and V by 4 bases; bases with no gene match: 7. Germline V CDR1 and CDR2: MDHEN, SYDVKM. The CDR3 region is CASSSPRQGVQPQHF. CDR3 DNA sequence: TGTGCCAGCAGTTCCCCGAGACAGGGGGTTCAGCCCCAGCATTTT.

The chain is built from TRBV11-1 and TRBJ1-1; no clear D. CDR1 and CDR2 (germline): SGHAT, FQDESV (reference sequence). Trimming shortened V by 5 bases and J by 4 bases, and 14 bases separated the two germline ends. This CDR3 has 14 residues. CDR3: CASSHMELGTEAFF. The CDR3 region has the DNA TGTGCCAGCAGCCACATGGAGTTGGGCACTGAAGCTTTCTTT.

The genes are TRBV24-1 and TRBJ2-1; the D gene is possibly TRBD2 (5 bases). The end of the DNA is better explained by TRBJ2-7, so the J call may be wrong. The CDR3 totals 16 residues. Per germline, CDR1 KGHDR and CDR2 SFDVKD. CDR3 protein: CATSDFSGSSYNEQYF. The CDR3 bases are TGTGCCACCAGTGATTTTTCGGGGAGCTCCTACAATGAGCAGTACTTC.

V is TRBV10-2 and J is TRBJ1-6; D not certain. Trimming took 0 bases from V and 8 from J, leaving 2 bases between them. The CDR3 runs to 12 residues. Germline-derived CDR1 and CDR2 are WSHSY and SAAADI. The CDR3 nucleotides are TGCGCCAGCAGTGAGTCCCATTCACCCCTCCACTTT. Its translation: CASSESHSPLHF.

CDR3 sequence: CASSYSTGITGELFF. The CDR3 DNA is TGTGCCAGCAGTTACTCGACAGGGATCACCGGGGAGCTGTTTTTT. The rearrangement joins TRBV6-2 or TRBV6-3 to TRBJ2-2; 7 bases map to TRBD1. Germline V gene lookup returns CDR1 MNHEY and CDR2 SVGEGT. This CDR3 has 15 residues. Trimming at V came to 0 bases and at J to 4 bases, leaving 2 bases not matched to a gene.

To note about this clonotype: Its ends do not fully match the called genes, so a read error is possible. This chain joins TRBV24-1 and TRBJ2-1; 11 positions match TRBD2. CDR3 length: 17 residues. The germline V gene has CDR1 KGHDR and CDR2 SFDVKD. Written as DNA, the CDR3 is TGTGCCACCGGTGACCCTGGACTAGCGGGCAGTTACAATGAGCAGTTCTTC. Encoded protein: CATGDPGLAGSYNEQFF.

This clonotype was seen many times. The CDR3 loop is CASSLAGRVYGYTF. The DNA of the CDR3 is TGTGCCAGCAGTTTGGCAGGGCGGGTCTATGGCTACACCTTC. This rearrangement joins TRBV12-3 or TRBV12-4 to TRBJ1-2, with D perhaps TRBD1 (5 bases). Trimming cost V 3 bases and J 4 bases, with 12 bases left between them. The CDR3 is 14 residues long.

About this clonotype itself: The germline gene is not matched at one end of the junction; a read error may be the cause. The rearrangement uses TRBV25-1 and TRBJ1-5; perhaps TRBD1 as D (5 bases). The CDR3 length is 14 residues. Germline V CDR1 and CDR2: MGHDK, SYGVNS. As DNA, the CDR3 is TGTGCCAGCAGGGAATTTGGGGGGTTTCAGCCCCAGCATTTT. Translation: CASREFGGFQPQHF.

There are a few counts of this clonotype. The rearrangement uses TRBV2 and TRBJ2-5; no definite D call. V shed 8 bases and J shed 1 base, with 11 bases lying between them. This CDR3 comprises 13 residues. From germline, CDR1 is SNHLY and CDR2 FYNNEI. CDR3 DNA sequence: TGTGCCAGCTCGGCGGAATCCCAAGAGACCCAGTACTTC. This sequence encodes CASSAESQETQYF.

The chain recombines TRBV7-3 with TRBJ2-1; D remains ambiguous. This CDR3 region has 15 residues. V was cut by 5 bases and J by 4 bases, with 15 bases left in between. Germline loops: CDR1 SGHTA, CDR2 FQGTGA. CDR3 amino acids: CASSPRYVPYNEQFF. The CDR3 nucleotides are TGTGCCAGCAGCCCCCGATATGTTCCATACAATGAGCAGTTCTTC.

Only a few counts were recorded for this clonotype. The chain carries TRBV10-3 and TRBJ1-2, with D hard to call. CDR1 and CDR2 from the germline V gene are ENHRY and SYGVKD. Deletions cut 3 bases from V and 6 bases from J, with 11 bases between. The CDR3 contains 13 residues. In DNA form, the CDR3 reads TGTGCCATCAGTGACCGGGGAGGCGATGGCTACACCTTC. Translating it yields CAISDRGGDGYTF.

A word on this clonotype: This may be a read error, as it is one base from a much larger clone. The V call is TRBV4-2, the J call TRBJ2-4; 10 bases map to TRBD1. With the DNA end fitting TRBJ2-7 better, the J assignment may be wrong. The CDR3 covers 16 residues. Germline CDR1 reads LGHNA; CDR2 reads YNFKEQ. In DNA, the CDR3 is TGTGCCAGCGGCCAAGATAGGGGGACAGGGGACTACGAGCAGTACTTC. This translates into CASGQDRGTGDYEQYF.